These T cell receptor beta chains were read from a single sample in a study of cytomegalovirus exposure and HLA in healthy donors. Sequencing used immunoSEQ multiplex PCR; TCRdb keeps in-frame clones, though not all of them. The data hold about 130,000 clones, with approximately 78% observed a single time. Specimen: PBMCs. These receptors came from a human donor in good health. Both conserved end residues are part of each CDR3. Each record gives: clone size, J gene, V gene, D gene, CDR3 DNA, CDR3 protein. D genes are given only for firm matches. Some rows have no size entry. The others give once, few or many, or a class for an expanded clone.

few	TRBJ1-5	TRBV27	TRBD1	TGTGCCAGCAGACTCACGGGACAGGGCATTTTAAGCAATCAGCCCCAGCATTTT	CASRLTGQGILSNQPQHF
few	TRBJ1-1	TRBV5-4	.	TGTGCCAGCAGCTCCGAGGCGGGGGGCACTGAAGCTTTCTTT	CASSSEAGGTEAFF
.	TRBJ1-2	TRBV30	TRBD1	TGTGCCTGGAGTCCCATACCGGGACAGAGAACTAACTATGGCTACACCTTC	CAWSPIPGQRTNYGYTF
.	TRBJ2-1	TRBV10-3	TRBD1	TGTGCCATCAGCGGACCTAGACAGGGGGTCTCGTCCAATGAGCAGTTCTTC	CAISGPRQGVSSNEQFF
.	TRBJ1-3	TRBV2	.	TGTGCCAGCAGTCCCGGCGGTGCTGGAAACACCATATATTTT	CASSPGGAGNTIYF
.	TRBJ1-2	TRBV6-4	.	TGTGCCAGCAGTGAAGGGAGGGCCGGGTTTGGTTATGGCTACACCTTC	CASSEGRAGFGYGYTF
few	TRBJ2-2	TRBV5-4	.	TGTGCCAGCAGCTTTAAGACAGGCTCGAACACCGGGGAGCTGTTTTTT	CASSFKTGSNTGELFF
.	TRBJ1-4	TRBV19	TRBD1	TGTGCCAGTAGGAGGGACAGCGCAACTAATGAAAAACTGTTTTTT	CASRRDSATNEKLFF
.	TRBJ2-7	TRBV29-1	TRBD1	TGCAGCGTAAGACAGGGCACAAACGAGCAGTACTTC	CSVRQGTNEQYF
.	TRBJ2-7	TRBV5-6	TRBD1	TGTGCCAGCAGCTCTGGGACAGGGTACTACGAGCAGTACTTC	CASSSGTGYYEQYF
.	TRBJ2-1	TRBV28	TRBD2	TGTGCCAGCAGTTCCTCTTCTAGCGGGCGGCGCTCGGGGTACAATGAGCAGTTCTTC	CASSSSSSGRRSGYNEQFF
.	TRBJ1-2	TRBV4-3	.	TGCGCCAGCAGCCAAGATGCGGGATTCAGGGGCTACACCTTC	CASSQDAGFRGYTF
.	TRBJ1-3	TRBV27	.	TGTGCCAGCAGTCCCTTTGGCGGAAACACCATATATTTT	CASSPFGGNTIYF
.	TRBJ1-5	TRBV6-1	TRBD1	TGTGCCAGCAGTGTTGGGACAGGGAGGGGGGGACAGCCCCAGCATTTT	CASSVGTGRGGQPQHF
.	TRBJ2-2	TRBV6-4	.	TGTGCCAGCAGAGTAGCAGGGGCTACCGGGGAGCTGTTTTTT	CASRVAGATGELFF
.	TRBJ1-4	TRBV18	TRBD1	TGTGCCAGCTCCCCCGGGACAGCCAATGAAAAACTGTTTTTT	CASSPGTANEKLFF
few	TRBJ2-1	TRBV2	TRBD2	TGTGCCAGCAGTCCCGGACTAGTCTACAATGAGCAGTTCTTC	CASSPGLVYNEQFF
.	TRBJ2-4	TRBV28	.	TGTGCCAGCGGACTAGCCAAAAACATTCAGTACTTC	CASGLAKNIQYF
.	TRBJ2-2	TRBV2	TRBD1	TGTGCCAGCAGTCGACAGGGGGCGCACACCGGGGAGCTGTTTTTT	CASSRQGAHTGELFF
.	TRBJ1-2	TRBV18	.	TGTGCCAGCTCACCACCGTGGCTGGCGGACTATGGCTACACCTTC	CASSPPWLADYGYTF
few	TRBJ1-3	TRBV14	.	TGTGCCAGCAGCCCGCGAACTGGAAACACCATATATTTT	CASSPRTGNTIYF
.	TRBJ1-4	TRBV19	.	TGTGCCAGTAGTATCTACTCCTCAACTAATGAAAAACTGTTTTTT	CASSIYSSTNEKLFF
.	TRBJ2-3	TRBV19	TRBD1	TGTGCCAGTAGTATATGGGGGACAGCTAGCACAGATACGCAGTATTTT	CASSIWGTASTDTQYF
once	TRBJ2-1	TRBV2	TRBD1	TGTGCCAGCATGGCTCAGGGGGCAATAGATGAGCAGTTCTTC	CASMAQGAIDEQFF
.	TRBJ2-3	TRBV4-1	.	TGCGCCAGCAGCCAAGAGCGGGGCGGGAGCCGCCCTAGGGGGGATACGCAGTATTTT	CASSQERGGSRPRGDTQYF
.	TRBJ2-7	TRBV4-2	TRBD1	TGTGCCAGCAGCCAAGCCGGGACAGGGGGCCACGAGCAGTACTTC	CASSQAGTGGHEQYF
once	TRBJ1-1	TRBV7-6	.	TGTGCCAGCAGCATCGGACAGAACACTGAAGCTTTCTTT	CASSIGQNTEAFF
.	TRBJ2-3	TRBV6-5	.	TGTGCCAGCAGACGGACTCCGATTAGCACAGATACGCAGTATTTT	CASRRTPISTDTQYF
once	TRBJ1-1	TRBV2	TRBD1	TGTGCCAGCAGTTCCGGACAGGGGGGAGCTTTCTTT	CASSSGQGGAFF